This T cell receptor beta chain stems from a study of T cell repertoires in cytomegalovirus infection. Across the whole study: Both CMV infection and a matching HLA type were indicated by public TCR beta signatures.

Details on this clonotype: Its antigen is unknown.

TCRdb analysed the reads with MiXCR anew, one entry per CDR3 protein. The table lists about 530,000 distinct CDR3 sequences, about 25% of them singletons. Overall study findings and caveats: In two of eight donors, the top clonotype was HLA-C-restricted CMV-specific.

The sample consisted of PBMCs. The sequence was collected from a human donor in good health (CMV status not recorded). Some clones in this sample may be carry-over from other donors' samples.

In DNA, the CDR3 is TGCAGTGCAGAGGGGGACAGGGGTGGCGAGCAGTACTTC. Translation gives CSAEGDRGGEQYF. The chain uses TRBV20-1 and TRBJ2-7; 10 bases map to TRBD1. Germline V gene lookup returns CDR1 DFQATT and CDR2 SNEGSKA (reference sequence). The CDR3 is made up of 13 amino acids. V was clipped by 6 bases and J by 6 bases; unmatched bases: 8.